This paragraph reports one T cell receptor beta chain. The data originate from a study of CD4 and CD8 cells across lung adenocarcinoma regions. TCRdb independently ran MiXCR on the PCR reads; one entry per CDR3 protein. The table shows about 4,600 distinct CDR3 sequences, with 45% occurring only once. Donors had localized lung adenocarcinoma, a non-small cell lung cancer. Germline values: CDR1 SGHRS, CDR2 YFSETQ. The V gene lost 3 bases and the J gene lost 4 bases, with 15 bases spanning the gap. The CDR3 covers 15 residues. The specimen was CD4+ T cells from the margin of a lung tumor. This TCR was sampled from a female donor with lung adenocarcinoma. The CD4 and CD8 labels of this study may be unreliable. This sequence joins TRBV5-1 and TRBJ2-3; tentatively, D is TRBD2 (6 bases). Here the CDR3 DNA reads TGCGCCAGCAGCTGGCCTAGCGTTGATGCAGATACGCAGTATTTT. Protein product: CASSWPSVDADTQYF. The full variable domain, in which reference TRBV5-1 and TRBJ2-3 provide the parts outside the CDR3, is KAGVTQTPRYLIKTRGQQVTLSCSPISGHRSVSWYQQTPGQGLQFLFEYFSETQRNKGNFPGRFSGRQFSNSRSEMNVSTLELGDSALYLCASSWPSVDADTQYFGPGTRLTVL.